The 20 T cell receptor beta chains listed next were all sequenced from one sample in a study of blood T cell repertoires in COVID-19. Produced via immunoSEQ multiplex PCR; TCRdb's table is partial and in-frame only. Among roughly 200,000 clones listed, around 86% were seen once. Specimen: peripheral blood. The source of these receptors is a woman in her fifties or sixties with COVID-19, enrolled during active disease.

The chain carries TRBV5-6 and TRBJ2-7, with D perhaps TRBD1 (6 bases). The CDR3 runs to 16 residues. Germline CDR1 reads SGHDT; CDR2 reads YYEEEE. The V end lost 4 bases, the J end lost 0 bases, and 17 bases lay between the germline ends. This CDR3 is CASSDLGHLSSYEQYV. Here the CDR3 DNA reads TGTGCCAGCAGCGATTTGGGACACCTGAGCTCCTACGAGCAGTACGTC.

This chain links TRBV10-3 with TRBJ1-2; 10 positions match TRBD1. The CDR3 runs 15 residues. The germline gives CDR1 ENHRY, CDR2 SYGVKD. J gave up 2 bases and V 8 bases, and 8 bases lay outside the gene matches. The CDR3 nucleotides read TGTGCCATCCCGCTTCGGGACAGGGGAAACTATGGCTACACCTTC. This translates into CAIPLRDRGNYGYTF.

This sequence joins TRBV27 and TRBJ1-4; 9 bases align to TRBD1. CDR3 length: 16 amino acids. Germline CDR1 reads MNHEY; CDR2 reads SMNVEV (reference sequence). Unmatched junction bases numbered 12, after V lost 5 bases and J lost 8 bases. The CDR3 loop is CASSRDRDLSREKLFF. Here the CDR3 DNA reads TGTGCCAGCAGTCGGGACAGGGACCTTTCGAGGGAAAAACTGTTTTTT.

V gene TRBV5-4 combines with J gene TRBJ2-3; 7 bases align to TRBD1. V shed 1 base, J shed 3 bases, and the junction held 5 bases outside the gene matches. Germline-derived CDR1 and CDR2 are SGHNT and YYREEE (reference sequence). CDR3 length equals 15 residues. The CDR3 region is CASSLSTGKTDTQYF. The CDR3 nucleotides are TGTGCCAGCAGCTTGTCGACAGGGAAGACAGATACGCAGTATTTT.

The chain carries TRBV2 and TRBJ1-6; the D gene is possibly TRBD1 (5 bases). V was pared by 8 bases and J by 2 bases, with 13 bases between. Germline assignment: CDR1 SNHLY and CDR2 FYNNEI. The CDR3 runs 15 residues. The CDR3 sequence is CASYAAGAYNSPLHF. As DNA, the CDR3 is TGTGCCAGCTATGCAGCGGGGGCCTATAATTCACCCCTCCACTTT.

The chain links TRBV27 to TRBJ2-7, with 10 nucleotides matching TRBD1. The V gene end was trimmed by 8 bases and the J gene end by 1 base; junction bases not matched to a gene: 14. The CDR3 contains 17 residues. Germline assignment: CDR1 MNHEY and CDR2 SMNVEV (reference sequence). The CDR3 is CASLFSHGTGDSYEQYF. The CDR3 DNA is TGTGCCAGCCTCTTTTCGCATGGGACAGGGGATTCCTACGAGCAGTACTTC.

This chain joins TRBV11-1 and TRBJ2-3; TRBD1 matches at 9 bases. This CDR3 comprises 15 residues. Germline CDR1 and CDR2: SGHAT and FQDESV (reference sequence). After removal of 5 bases from V and 5 bases from J, the junction contained 8 bases not matched to a gene. CDR3 in amino acids: CASSPRDRVLDTQYF. The CDR3 DNA is TGTGCCAGCAGCCCCCGGGACAGGGTCTTAGATACGCAGTATTTT.

The chain recombines TRBV30 with TRBJ1-3; D is unresolved. The length of the CDR3 is 13 residues. Trimming stripped 2 bases from V and 7 bases from J, with 12 bases between. Germline V gene lookup returns CDR1 GTSNPN and CDR2 SVGIG (reference sequence). This CDR3 is CAWSRISRNTIYF. CDR3 coding DNA: TGTGCCTGGAGTCGGATATCCAGGAACACCATATATTTT.

The chain links TRBV6-1 to TRBJ2-3; 8 nucleotides match TRBD2. This CDR3 contains 14 residues. The germline gives CDR1 MNHNS, CDR2 SASEGT. With V trimmed by 3 bases and J by 4 bases, 3 bases remained unmatched. The CDR3 bases are TGTGCCAGCAGTGACCCGGGACTAGCAGATACGCAGTATTTT. Residues: CASSDPGLADTQYF.

This chain uses TRBV6-5 with TRBJ1-1, with TRBD1 matching 7 bases. Germline trimming cut 4 bases from V and 4 bases from J; bases unmatched to any gene: 3. This CDR3 has 13 residues. CDR1 is MNHEY, CDR2 SVGAGI, per germline. This CDR3 is CASSSTGITEAFF. CDR3 coding DNA: TGTGCCAGCAGTTCGACAGGGATCACTGAAGCTTTCTTT.

The V and J genes are TRBV7-2 and TRBJ1-1; perhaps TRBD1 as D (5 bases). The CDR3 contains 13 residues. Trimming shortened V by 4 bases and J by 1 base, and 7 bases separated the two germline ends. Germline lookup yields CDR1 SGHTA and CDR2 FQGNSA. This chain's CDR3 is CASSSQANTEAFF. DNA for the CDR3: TGTGCCAGCAGCTCACAGGCGAACACTGAAGCTTTCTTT. The variable domain in full, completed from reference TRBV7-2 and TRBJ1-1, reads GAGVSQSPSNKVTEKGKDVELRCDPISGHTALYWYRQSLGQGLEFLIYFQGNSAPDKSGLPSDRFSAERTGGSVSTLTIQRTQQEDSAVYLCASSSQANTEAFFGQGTRLTVV.

V is TRBV7-8 and J is TRBJ1-5; D gene ambiguous. V was pared by 1 base and J by 4 bases, with 5 bases between. This CDR3 comprises 13 residues. Germline-derived CDR1 and CDR2 are SGHVS and FQNEAQ. DNA for the CDR3: TGTGCCAGCAGCTTAGTAGATAATCAGCCCCAGCATTTT. It specifies CASSLVDNQPQHF.

In this sample, this clone turned up once. The rearrangement links TRBV28 to TRBJ2-7; D possibly corresponds to TRBD2 (5 bases). Per the germline V gene, CDR1 is MDHEN and CDR2 is SYDVKM. V was clipped by 7 bases and J by 4 bases, with 17 bases between them. The CDR3 contains 14 residues. For the CDR3, the DNA is TGTGCCAGCACCCATAGGACTGCCGGTTACGAGCAGTACTTC. Its protein product is CASTHRTAGYEQYF.

The chain links TRBV11-2 to TRBJ2-3; D remains unclear. Germline V gene data show CDR1 as SGHAT and CDR2 as FQNNGV. The CDR3 spans 16 residues. The germline V and J ends were trimmed by 0 bases and 4 bases, with 14 bases remaining between them. This CDR3 is CASSLEGFNAPDTQYF. CDR3 sequence (DNA): TGTGCCAGCAGCTTAGAGGGCTTTAACGCTCCAGATACGCAGTATTTT.

In this sample, this clone turned up a few times. This chain connects TRBV7-6 to TRBJ2-1; D is perhaps TRBD2 (6 bases). The CDR3 is 16 amino acids. CDR1 is SGHVS, CDR2 FNYEAQ, per germline. The V and J ends lost 5 bases and 2 bases respectively, with 16 bases between them. CDR3 region: CASSPRRDLPYNEQFF. CDR3 coding DNA: TGTGCCAGCAGCCCTAGGCGGGACCTACCCTACAATGAGCAGTTCTTC.

This chain joins TRBV19 and TRBJ2-5; 7 positions agree with TRBD2. This CDR3 has 16 residues. The V gene end was trimmed by 3 bases and the J gene end by 4 bases; junction bases not matched to a gene: 11. Germline V CDR1 and CDR2: LNHDA, SQIVND (reference sequence). The CDR3 sequence is CASSMSLAVGRETQYF. CDR3 DNA: TGTGCCAGTAGTATGTCGCTAGCGGTGGGTCGAGAGACCCAGTACTTC.

The chain is built from TRBV3-1 (or the pseudogene TRBV3-2) and TRBJ2-2; D is perhaps TRBD2 (6 bases). V lost 1 base, J lost 6 bases, and 18 bases lay in between. The CDR3 length is 17 residues. CDR1 and CDR2 from the germline V gene are LGHDT and YNNKEL (reference sequence). The CDR3 region has the DNA TGTGCCAGCAGCCAAGGGCTGGCAGGGAGGTTCGCCGGGGAGCTGTTTTTT. Translated: CASSQGLAGRFAGELFF.

The chain is built from TRBV6-1 and TRBJ1-5; D is possibly TRBD1 (6 bases). Deletions cut 3 bases from V and 5 bases from J, with 14 bases between. Germline V gene data show CDR1 as MNHNS and CDR2 as SASEGT. The length of the CDR3 is 15 residues. The CDR3 sequence is CASSENRVTDQPQHF. CDR3 coding DNA: TGTGCCAGCAGTGAGAACAGGGTGACCGATCAGCCCCAGCATTTT.

Only a few counts were recorded for this clone. This chain connects TRBV7-3 to TRBJ2-2; 7 bases agree with TRBD1. After removal of 3 bases from V and 3 bases from J, the junction contained 4 bases not matched to a gene. The CDR3 extends over 15 amino acids. From germline, CDR1 is SGHTA and CDR2 FQGTGA. The CDR3 protein is CASSFKGADTGELFF. For the CDR3, the DNA is TGTGCCAGCAGCTTTAAGGGGGCCGACACCGGGGAGCTGTTTTTT.

This clone was found a few times. This chain joins TRBV7-6 and TRBJ2-2; D gene ambiguous. Trimming left V 3 bases short and J 0 bases short, with 11 bases between. CDR3 length: 16 residues. Germline V lookup: CDR1 SGHVS, CDR2 FNYEAQ. The CDR3 sequence is CASSLQSRSNTGELFF. The DNA for the CDR3 is TGTGCCAGCAGCTTGCAGTCCCGATCGAACACCGGGGAGCTGTTTTTT. The full variable domain, with the rest looked up from reference TRBV7-6 and TRBJ2-2, is GAGVSQSPRYKVTKRGQDVALRCDPISGHVSLYWYRQALGQGPEFLTYFNYEAQQDKSGLPNDRFSAERPEGSISTLTIQRTEQRDSAMYRCASSLQSRSNTGELFFGEGSRLTVL.